The rows below give T cell receptor beta chains drawn from one sample of a study of blood T cells in healthy people across ages. TCRdb analysed the 5' RACE reads with MiXCR anew, one entry per CDR3 protein. The sample has some 1.8 million distinct CDR3 sequences, 35% to 50% seen once. The material sequenced was blood. The receptors were gathered from a human donor in good health. Both conserved end residues are part of each CDR3. D genes are given only for firm matches. Some rows mark clone size as missing; the rest say once, few, many or name a class of expanded clone.

clone size: few
J gene: TRBJ2-7
D gene: TRBD1
V gene: TRBV7-2
CDR3 DNA: TGTGCCAGCAGCCACAGGGGCGTCAGTTATAGCTACGAGCAGTACTTC
CDR3 protein: CASSHRGVSYSYEQYF

clone size: .
J gene: TRBJ1-2
D gene: .
V gene: TRBV20-1
CDR3 DNA: TGCAGTGCTACCCTGACAGGCGGGGGCTACACCTTC
CDR3 protein: CSATLTGGGYTF

clone size: .
J gene: TRBJ2-1
D gene: .
V gene: TRBV12-3/TRBV12-4
CDR3 DNA: TGTGCCAGCAGTTTGGTACTAGAAGATTCTAATGAGCAGTTCTTC
CDR3 protein: CASSLVLEDSNEQFF

clone size: .
J gene: TRBJ2-1
D gene: TRBD1
V gene: TRBV29-1
CDR3 DNA: TGCAGCGTTGAACAGGGGGCATTGGTTGGTAATGAGCGGTTCTTC
CDR3 protein: CSVEQGALVGNERFF

clone size: few
J gene: TRBJ2-7
D gene: .
V gene: TRBV5-5
CDR3 DNA: TGTGCCAGCAGCCCCAGTACGGGGGAGAGATCCTACGAGCAGTACTTC
CDR3 protein: CASSPSTGERSYEQYF

clone size: few
J gene: TRBJ2-7
D gene: TRBD1
V gene: TRBV7-6
CDR3 DNA: TGTGCCAGCAGCTTAGTAGTGGGGGACAGGGAGGCCTACGAGCAGTACTTC
CDR3 protein: CASSLVVGDREAYEQYF

clone size: .
J gene: TRBJ2-1
D gene: .
V gene: TRBV5-1
CDR3 DNA: TGCGCCAGCAGCTTGTCAGGGCCCCACACTTACAATGAGCAGTTCTTC
CDR3 protein: CASSLSGPHTYNEQFF

clone size: .
J gene: TRBJ2-1
D gene: .
V gene: TRBV11-1
CDR3 DNA: TGTGCCAGCAGCTTTAAGACCACTCCTTGGGCTGCGTTAAAAAATGAGCAGTTCTTC
CDR3 protein: CASSFKTTPWAALKNEQFF

clone size: .
J gene: TRBJ1-1
D gene: .
V gene: TRBV29-1
CDR3 DNA: TGCAGCGTCGGACAAGTAGTAAATACTGAAGCTTTCTTT
CDR3 protein: CSVGQVVNTEAFF

clone size: .
J gene: TRBJ1-1
D gene: TRBD1
V gene: TRBV20-1
CDR3 DNA: TGCAGTGCTAGAGACGGGACAGCTCCTGAAGCTTTCTTT
CDR3 protein: CSARDGTAPEAFF

clone size: .
J gene: TRBJ1-2
D gene: TRBD1
V gene: TRBV4-2
CDR3 DNA: TGTGCCAGCAGCCAGGTTGACAGGGCCGGGGGCTACACCTTC
CDR3 protein: CASSQVDRAGGYTF

clone size: .
J gene: TRBJ2-3
D gene: TRBD2
V gene: TRBV20-1
CDR3 DNA: TGCAGTGCCCCGGATTCTAGCGGATACAGCACAGATACGCAGTATTTT
CDR3 protein: CSAPDSSGYSTDTQYF

clone size: .
J gene: TRBJ2-1
D gene: TRBD2
V gene: TRBV6-2/TRBV6-3
CDR3 DNA: TGTGCCAGCAGTTACGGGGGGGGGAACTACAATGAGCAGTTCTTC
CDR3 protein: CASSYGGGNYNEQFF

clone size: few
J gene: TRBJ1-5
D gene: .
V gene: TRBV27
CDR3 DNA: TGTGCCAGCAGTCCCTCCATGAGGGGTCAGCCCCAGCATTTT
CDR3 protein: CASSPSMRGQPQHF

clone size: .
J gene: TRBJ1-4
D gene: .
V gene: TRBV5-1
CDR3 DNA: TGCGCCAGCAGTGGCTCCCCGTCGGAAAAACTGTTTTTT
CDR3 protein: CASSGSPSEKLFF

clone size: .
J gene: TRBJ1-2
D gene: TRBD1
V gene: TRBV29-1
CDR3 DNA: TGCAGCACGGGACAGGATGGCTACACCTTC
CDR3 protein: CSTGQDGYTF

clone size: .
J gene: TRBJ2-7
D gene: TRBD2
V gene: TRBV5-1
CDR3 DNA: TGCGCCAGCAGCTTGCGGTGGCGGGACTACGCCTACGAGCAGTACTTC
CDR3 protein: CASSLRWRDYAYEQYF

clone size: .
J gene: TRBJ1-5
D gene: .
V gene: TRBV13
CDR3 DNA: TGTGCCAGCAGCCCCGGAGGGGGAATGGACAATCAGCCCCAGCATTTT
CDR3 protein: CASSPGGGMDNQPQHF

clone size: .
J gene: TRBJ2-1
D gene: .
V gene: TRBV20-1
CDR3 DNA: TGCAGTGAGGGGGGGCCTTACAATGAGCAGTTCTTC
CDR3 protein: CSEGGPYNEQFF

clone size: few
J gene: TRBJ2-7
D gene: .
V gene: TRBV7-8
CDR3 DNA: TGTGCCAGCAGCTTAGAGTGGTTTGAGCAGTACTTC
CDR3 protein: CASSLEWFEQYF

clone size: .
J gene: TRBJ2-3
D gene: TRBD2
V gene: TRBV4-2
CDR3 DNA: TGTGCCAGCAGCCAGAAGACCGGACTAGCGGGGGGATTGGCAGCGGATACGCAGTATTTT
CDR3 protein: CASSQKTGLAGGLAADTQYF

clone size: .
J gene: TRBJ2-7
D gene: .
V gene: TRBV4-3
CDR3 DNA: TGCGCCAGCAGCCAAGCACCGACTTATGGGGAGCAGTACTTC
CDR3 protein: CASSQAPTYGEQYF

clone size: .
J gene: TRBJ1-1
D gene: .
V gene: TRBV9
CDR3 DNA: TGTGCCAGCAGCTCCTCCCGGGGACCGATGTCTGAAGCTTTCTTT
CDR3 protein: CASSSSRGPMSEAFF

clone size: .
J gene: TRBJ1-1
D gene: .
V gene: TRBV29-1
CDR3 DNA: TGCAGCGTTCTTAAGAGGGTAGCTTTTTTT
CDR3 protein: CSVLKRVAFF

clone size: few
J gene: TRBJ1-5
D gene: .
V gene: TRBV10-3
CDR3 DNA: TGTGCCATCAGTTGGGGCGTGACGAATCAGCCCCAGCATTTT
CDR3 protein: CAISWGVTNQPQHF

clone size: .
J gene: TRBJ2-7
D gene: .
V gene: TRBV4-3
CDR3 DNA: TGCGCCAGCAGCCAAGACCCAGGGGAGGCTTCCTACGAGCAGTACTTC
CDR3 protein: CASSQDPGEASYEQYF

clone size: .
J gene: TRBJ2-3
D gene: .
V gene: TRBV6-6
CDR3 DNA: TGTGCCAGCAGTTACCACAGTGGGGGCCGGACAGATACGCAGTATTTT
CDR3 protein: CASSYHSGGRTDTQYF

clone size: .
J gene: TRBJ1-1
D gene: TRBD1
V gene: TRBV10-3
CDR3 DNA: TGTGCCAGCAGTTTAGGCGGATTGTCAGGGGGCACTGAAGCTTTCTTT
CDR3 protein: CASSLGGLSGGTEAFF

clone size: few
J gene: TRBJ1-5
D gene: TRBD1
V gene: TRBV6-5
CDR3 DNA: TGTGCCAGCAGTTACCCTTTACAGGGGGGCCTATCATTTGATAGCAATCAGCCCCAGCATTTT
CDR3 protein: CASSYPLQGGLSFDSNQPQHF

clone size: few
J gene: TRBJ2-3
D gene: .
V gene: TRBV7-2
CDR3 DNA: TGTGCCAGCAGCTTAGAACTCATTAGCACAGATACGCAGTATTTT
CDR3 protein: CASSLELISTDTQYF

clone size: .
J gene: TRBJ1-6
D gene: .
V gene: TRBV3-1
CDR3 DNA: TGTGCCAGCAGCCTTACAGGGCAGGAATCCCTCCACTTT
CDR3 protein: CASSLTGQESLHF

clone size: once
J gene: TRBJ2-2
D gene: .
V gene: TRBV12-3/TRBV12-4
CDR3 DNA: TGTGCCAGCGGCCCTCGGGGGACCGGGGAGCTGTTTTTT
CDR3 protein: CASGPRGTGELFF

clone size: few
J gene: TRBJ1-2
D gene: .
V gene: TRBV29-1
CDR3 DNA: TGCAGCGTTGTCCTAGGGAGTAGTGGCTACACCTTC
CDR3 protein: CSVVLGSSGYTF